This is a list of T cell receptor beta chains from one sample in a study of control samples from healthy donors and cancer patients. This table comes from immunoSEQ multiplex PCR, and its TCRdb copy is limited to in-frame clones, with some not included. The sample lists around 140,000 clones, roughly 89% occurring once. The specimen was blood. The receptors shown here come from a man younger than 30 in good health. Both conserved end residues are part of each CDR3. Each record gives: D gene, J gene, clone size, V gene, CDR3 protein, CDR3 DNA. D genes are given only for firm matches. Expanded clones get a size class; other rows say once, few or many, or leave the size out.

>TRBD1|TRBJ2-7|NA|TRBV11-2
CASSFSGGDYEQYF
TGTGCCAGCAGCTTTTCAGGGGGAGACTACGAGCAGTACTTC
>TRBD2|TRBJ2-2|NA|TRBV7-8
CASSPSGLAVLGELFF
TGTGCCAGCAGCCCGTCAGGACTAGCGGTTTTGGGGGAGCTGTTTTTT
>NA|TRBJ2-1|NA|TRBV10-3
CAIGESFYNEQFF
TGTGCCATCGGGGAATCATTTTACAATGAGCAGTTCTTC
>NA|TRBJ1-1|NA|TRBV4-2
CASSPRLLNTEAFF
TGTGCCAGCAGCCCCAGGCTCTTGAACACTGAAGCTTTCTTT
>NA|TRBJ2-2|NA|TRBV30
CAWITRADTGELFF
TGTGCCTGGATTACCAGGGCGGACACCGGGGAGCTGTTTTTT
>NA|TRBJ1-1|NA|TRBV7-3
CASSLGERTEAFF
TGTGCCAGCAGCTTAGGGGAACGCACTGAAGCTTTCTTT
>NA|TRBJ1-1|once|TRBV30
CAWSVADRTNTEAFF
TGTGCCTGGAGTGTGGCTGACAGGACGAACACTGAAGCTTTCTTT
>TRBD1|TRBJ2-4|NA|TRBV5-1
CASSLGDRAKDIQYF
TGCGCCAGCAGCTTGGGGGACAGGGCAAAGGACATTCAGTACTTC
>TRBD1|TRBJ1-2|NA|TRBV11-2
CASSLAGGQLGGHTF
TGTGCCAGCAGCTTAGCTGGGGGACAGCTTGGGGGCCACACCTTC
>NA|TRBJ1-2|medium-sized|TRBV2
CASKPSVKSYTF
TGTGCCAGCAAGCCTTCGGTCAAGAGCTACACCTTC
>TRBD1|TRBJ1-1|NA|TRBV10-3
CAISESTTGGANTEAFF
TGTGCCATCAGTGAGTCCACGACAGGGGGCGCAAACACTGAAGCTTTCTTT
>NA|TRBJ2-7|NA|TRBV6-6
CASSYSGRYEQYF
TGTGCCAGCAGTTACTCAGGGAGGTACGAGCAGTACTTC
>NA|TRBJ1-1|NA|TRBV30
CAWSVTGGGEAFF
TGTGCCTGGAGTGTCACGGGCGGAGGCGAAGCTTTCTTT
>NA|TRBJ2-3|NA|TRBV6-5
CASRTSTDTQYF
TGTGCCAGCCGCACTAGCACAGATACGCAGTATTTT
>NA|TRBJ1-2|NA|TRBV5-1
CASSEVLGVNYGYTF
TGCGCCAGCAGCGAGGTATTGGGGGTTAACTATGGCTACACCTTC
>NA|TRBJ1-2|NA|TRBV5-1
CASSRDTYGYTF
TGCGCCAGCAGCCGAGACACCTATGGCTACACCTTC
>NA|TRBJ1-2|NA|TRBV6-1
CASSEGRDVNGYTF
TGTGCCAGCAGTGAAGGCAGGGATGTAAATGGCTACACCTTC
>NA|TRBJ2-5|NA|TRBV11-3
CASTLPWGETQYF
TGTGCCAGCACCCTACCGTGGGGAGAGACCCAGTACTTC
>TRBD2|TRBJ2-1|NA|TRBV13
CASSLVVQRGPLGNEQFF
TGTGCCAGCAGCTTAGTAGTCCAGCGGGGGCCCCTAGGTAATGAGCAGTTCTTC
>NA|TRBJ1-3|few|TRBV7-2
CASSSPSGGYGNTIYF
TGTGCCAGCAGCTCCCCCAGTGGAGGTTATGGAAACACCATATATTTT
>NA|TRBJ1-6|NA|TRBV6-5
CASREADSPLHF
TGTGCCAGCAGGGAGGCGGATTCACCCCTCCACTTT
>TRBD2|TRBJ2-2|NA|TRBV7-3
CASSPLAGLNTGELFF
TGTGCCAGCAGCCCTCTAGCGGGGCTGAACACCGGGGAGCTGTTTTTT
>TRBD1|TRBJ1-1|NA|TRBV28
CASSPTGTGGGNTEAFF
TGTGCCAGCAGTCCAACAGGGACAGGGGGCGGGAACACTGAAGCTTTCTTT
>NA|TRBJ2-7|NA|TRBV28
CASSLHGSDSYEQYF
TGTGCCAGCAGTTTACATGGGTCCGACTCCTACGAGCAGTACTTC
>NA|TRBJ1-6|NA|TRBV5-1
CASSLEVENSPLHF
TGCGCCAGCAGCTTGGAGGTGGAGAACTCACCCCTCCACTTT
>TRBD1|TRBJ2-5|NA|TRBV5-1
CASSFTGGNFPGETQYF
TGCGCCAGCAGCTTCACAGGGGGGAATTTTCCCGGGGAGACCCAGTACTTC
>TRBD2|TRBJ2-1|few|TRBV28
CASRTERGGLYNEQFF
TGTGCCAGCAGAACCGAGCGGGGGGGTTTGTACAATGAGCAGTTCTTC
>TRBD1|TRBJ2-7|NA|TRBV9
CASSASGQGGYEQYF
TGTGCCAGCAGCGCGTCAGGACAGGGGGGCTACGAGCAGTACTTC